One and the same sample provided the 14 T cell receptor beta chains below, sequenced in a study of cytomegalovirus exposure and HLA in healthy donors. Primers for the PCR totalled 60 Vbeta and 13 Jbeta. Sequencing was performed with immunoSEQ multiplex PCR; in TCRdb, only in-frame clones are kept and a portion is missing. The table lists approximately 92,000 clones, around 86% of them singletons. Sequenced: PBMCs. These receptors all come from a woman in her sixties or seventies in good health and CMV-seropositive.

V usage is TRBV5-1 and J usage is TRBJ1-1; D perhaps matches TRBD1 (5 bases). The CDR3 spans 14 residues. Germline values: CDR1 SGHRS, CDR2 YFSETQ. V was shortened by 0 bases and J by 4 bases, with 10 bases between the two germline ends. CDR3 sequence: CASSLAGMSTEAFF. The CDR3 DNA is TGCGCCAGCAGCTTGGCAGGGATGAGCACTGAAGCTTTCTTT.

The rearrangement uses TRBV9 and TRBJ2-5; D is possibly TRBD2 (7 bases). The V gene lost 4 bases and the J gene lost 4 bases, with 11 bases spanning the gap. Germline V CDR1 and CDR2: SGDLS, YYNGEE. There are 13 residues in the CDR3. CDR3 nucleotide sequence: TGTGCCAGCAGCTTAAGGGGGGGAGAGACCCAGTACTTC. The encoded protein is CASSLRGGETQYF.

The chain employs TRBV19 and TRBJ1-4; D gene uncertain. The CDR3 consists of 16 residues. Germline V lookup: CDR1 LNHDA, CDR2 SQIVND (reference sequence). The ends were cut back, 6 bases at V and 0 bases at J, with 14 bases in the middle. The CDR3 spells CASSDRSSSTNEKLFF. For the CDR3, the DNA is TGTGCCAGTAGCGATCGCAGTTCCTCAACTAATGAAAAACTGTTTTTT.

The rearrangement joins TRBV10-3 to TRBJ2-7; the match to TRBD2 covers 11 bases. Looked up from germline, CDR1 is ENHRY and CDR2 is SYGVKD. CDR3 length: 14 amino acids. V shed 7 bases, J shed 11 bases, and the junction held 13 bases outside the gene matches. This chain's CDR3 is CAINSQGLAVGEYF. The CDR3 DNA reads as TGTGCCATCAACTCCCAGGGACTAGCGGTGGGGGAGTACTTC.

This chain joins TRBV5-1 and TRBJ2-3, with 8 bases identical to TRBD2. The V gene's germline CDR1 is SGHRS and CDR2 YFSETQ. The CDR3 loop spans 15 amino acids. Trimming removed 4 bases from V and 1 base from J; junction bases left unmatched: 5. The CDR3 sequence: CASSPGGGGTDTQYF. CDR3 nucleotides: TGCGCCAGCAGCCCCGGGGGGGGCGGCACAGATACGCAGTATTTT.

This clone was observed a handful of times. This chain uses TRBV5-1 with TRBJ1-1; no clear D. Deletions cut 6 bases from V and 3 bases from J, with 12 bases between. From germline, CDR1 is SGHRS and CDR2 YFSETQ. The CDR3 sequence is 13 residues long. CDR3 DNA: TGCGCCAGCAAGAGGGAGGTGGACACTGAAGCTTTCTTT. Translation gives CASKREVDTEAFF.

The gene calls are TRBV9 and TRBJ2-1; D ambiguous. From germline, CDR1 is SGDLS and CDR2 YYNGEE. This CDR3 region has 13 residues. V was cut by 5 bases and J by 7 bases, with 13 bases left in between. CDR3 protein: CASSERVLNEQFF. CDR3 nucleotide sequence: TGTGCCAGCAGTGAAAGAGTACTAAATGAGCAGTTCTTC. The variable domain in full, with the rest retrieved from reference TRBV9 and TRBJ2-1, is DSGVTQTPKHLITATGQRVTLRCSPRSGDLSVYWYQQSLDQGLQFLIQYYNGEERAKGNILERFSAQQFPDLHSELNLSSLELGDSALYFCASSERVLNEQFFGPGTRLTVL.

This clone has a handful of counts. The V gene is TRBV6-6, the J gene TRBJ2-2; D perhaps matches TRBD2 (5 bases). The ends were cut back, 6 bases at V and 6 bases at J, with 14 bases in the middle. The V gene's germline CDR1 is MNHNY and CDR2 SVGAGI (reference sequence). The CDR3 spans 14 residues. CDR3 bases: TGTGCCAGCAGGCTACTAGGGAGCGCCGGGGAGCTGTTTTTT. Translating gives CASRLLGSAGELFF.

The rearrangement joins TRBV30 to TRBJ2-2, with 7 bases lining up with TRBD1. Trimming removed 2 bases from V and 6 bases from J; junction bases left unmatched: 3. The CDR3 runs to 13 residues. CDR1 is GTSNPN and CDR2 is SVGIG in the germline V gene (reference sequence). CDR3 DNA: TGTGCCTGGAGTCCGACAGGGCCCGGGGAGCTGTTTTTT. Amino acid sequence: CAWSPTGPGELFF.

J is TRBJ2-7 and V is TRBV30; 7 bases are a match to TRBD1. CDR1 is GTSNPN, CDR2 SVGIG, per germline (reference sequence). This CDR3 has 14 amino acids. Trimming took 4 bases from V and 1 from J; bases not matched to a gene: 7. The CDR3 nucleotides read TGTGCCTGGAATGCCGGGACAGCATCCTACGAGCAGTACTTC. Protein: CAWNAGTASYEQYF.

The rearrangement uses TRBV19 and TRBJ2-7, with D tentatively TRBD1 (6 bases). Trimming shortened V by 1 base and J by 6 bases, and 13 bases separated the two germline ends. CDR3 length: 14 amino acids. Germline-derived CDR1 and CDR2 are LNHDA and SQIVND (reference sequence). This CDR3 reads CASSIGTERAEQYF. DNA for the CDR3: TGTGCCAGTAGTATAGGGACAGAAAGGGCCGAGCAGTACTTC.

The chain joins TRBV7-9 to TRBJ2-1; 8 bases fit TRBD2. The V segment lost 5 bases and the J segment 4 bases; nucleotides outside the gene matches: 10. The CDR3 runs 16 residues. Germline V lookup: CDR1 SEHNR, CDR2 FQNEAQ (reference sequence). DNA of the CDR3: TGTGCCAGCAGCCAATTAGCGGGACCACTATACAATGAGCAGTTCTTC. Its protein is CASSQLAGPLYNEQFF.

The V gene is TRBV7-8, the J gene TRBJ2-6; 8 positions match TRBD2. After removal of 2 bases from V and 2 bases from J, the junction contained 11 bases not matched to a gene. Germline CDR1 SGHVS, CDR2 FQNEAQ. CDR3 length: 19 amino acids. This CDR3 is CASSLPGGGGRAGANVLTF. CDR3 bases: TGTGCCAGCAGCTTACCGGGGGGCGGGGGGCGAGCTGGGGCCAACGTCCTGACTTTC.

The rearrangement joins TRBV6-5 to TRBJ2-3, with D maybe TRBD1 (5 bases). Germline V gene lookup returns CDR1 MNHEY and CDR2 SVGAGI. Trimming cost V 6 bases and J 8 bases, with 12 bases left between them. The CDR3 loop spans 12 amino acids. The CDR3 is CASSRPQGTQYF. The DNA of the CDR3 is TGTGCCAGCAGCCGTCCTCAGGGTACGCAGTATTTT.